Described below is a single T cell receptor (beta chain) sequence and its context. No antigen is known for it. These data are taken from a study of beta chain features in type 1 diabetes. CDR1 and CDR2 from the germline V gene are ENHRY and SYGVKD. The CDR3 runs 15 residues. Trimming cost V 8 bases and J 7 bases; bases outside gene matches: 10. All of the isolated RNA was reverse transcribed, so expressed TCRB transcripts were sequenced. The method was immunoSEQ multiplex PCR; TCRdb's version includes in-frame clones alone and lacks a portion of them. In the table there are about 650,000 clones, approximately 13% of which are singletons. Findings and caveats of the study: There was no resolution here of whether HLA type influences TCRB rearrangement. There was a moderate but significant shortening of TCRB CDR3s in all four CD4+ subsets of Type 1 diabetes patients. Cells carrying high TCR expression could end up over-represented when cDNA is sequenced.

This sequence was found in a man aged 25 to 40 with type 1 diabetes. Sequenced sample: naive CD4+ T cells from blood. This chain connects TRBV10-3 to TRBJ1-5; 11 bases map to TRBD1. The CDR3 reads CAIGTGGSTDQPQHF. The CDR3 DNA reads TGTGCCATCGGGACAGGGGGATCGACAGACCAGCCCCAGCATTTT.